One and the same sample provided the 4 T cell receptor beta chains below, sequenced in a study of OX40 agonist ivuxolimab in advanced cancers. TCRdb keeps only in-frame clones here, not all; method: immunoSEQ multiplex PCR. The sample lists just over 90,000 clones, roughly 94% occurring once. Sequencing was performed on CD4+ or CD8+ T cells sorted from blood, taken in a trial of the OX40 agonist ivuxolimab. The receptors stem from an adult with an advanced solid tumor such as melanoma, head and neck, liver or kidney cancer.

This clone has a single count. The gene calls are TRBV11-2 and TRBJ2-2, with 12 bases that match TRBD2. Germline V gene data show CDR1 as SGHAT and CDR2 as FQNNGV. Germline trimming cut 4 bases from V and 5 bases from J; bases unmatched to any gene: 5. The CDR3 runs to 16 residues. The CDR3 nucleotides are TGTGCCAGCAGCTGGACTAGCGGGGATAGGACCGGGGAGCTGTTTTTT. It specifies CASSWTSGDRTGELFF.

CDR3 bases: TGCAGCGCCCTTACTACTAGCACAGATACGCAGTATTTT. Protein product: CSALTTSTDTQYF. This sequence joins TRBV29-1 and TRBJ2-3; D unclear. This CDR3 is 13 amino acids long. Germline V lookup: CDR1 SQVTM, CDR2 ANQGSEA. Between the trimmed V and J ends, which lost 7 bases and 0 bases, there was a span of 11 bases.

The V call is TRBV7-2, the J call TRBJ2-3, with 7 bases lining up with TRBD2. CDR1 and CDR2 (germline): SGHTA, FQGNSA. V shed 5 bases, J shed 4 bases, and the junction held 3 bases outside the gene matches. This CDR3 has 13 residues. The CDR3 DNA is TGTGCCAGCAGCCGACTAGCCGCAGATACGCAGTATTTT. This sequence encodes CASSRLAADTQYF.

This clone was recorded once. CDR3: CASSTLQGPYEQYF. The CDR3 DNA reads as TGTGCCAGCAGTACCCTACAGGGCCCCTACGAGCAGTACTTC. The rearrangement links TRBV27 to TRBJ2-7, with D possibly being TRBD1 (6 bases). The CDR3 covers 14 residues. Germline CDR1 and CDR2: MNHEY and SMNVEV (reference sequence). V lost 5 bases and J 2 bases, leaving 13 bases between the germline ends.